Presented here are 32 T cell receptor beta chains from one specimen sequenced in a study of T cell responses to AZD1222 COVID-19 vaccine. Data came from immunoSEQ multiplex PCR; TCRdb stores just in-frame clones and leaves some out. Of 150,000 or so clones listed, approximately 90% are singletons. The sequencing used peripheral blood, collected 28 days after the second AZD1222 dose. The receptors were sampled from an adult who received the AZD1222 COVID-19 vaccine.

The V and J genes are TRBV5-1 and TRBJ2-2, with D tentatively TRBD2 (6 bases). Trimming took off 1 base at V and 3 bases at J, with 13 bases between the two ends. Looked up from germline, CDR1 is SGHRS and CDR2 is YFSETQ. CDR3 size: 16 residues. CDR3 protein: CASSLLVGGHTGELFF. The CDR3 nucleotides read TGCGCCAGCAGCTTGTTGGTGGGAGGTCACACCGGGGAGCTGTTTTTT. The full variable domain, with the rest looked up from reference TRBV5-1 and TRBJ2-2, is KAGVTQTPRYLIKTRGQQVTLSCSPISGHRSVSWYQQTPGQGLQFLFEYFSETQRNKGNFPGRFSGRQFSNSRSEMNVSTLELGDSALYLCASSLLVGGHTGELFFGEGSRLTVL.

Details on this clone: This may be a read error: a much more frequent sequence differs by one nucleotide. The chain joins TRBV9 to TRBJ1-1; the match to TRBD1 covers 7 bases. Germline trimming cut 0 bases from V and 1 base from J; bases unmatched to any gene: 0. From germline, CDR1 is SGDLS and CDR2 YYNGEE. There are 14 residues in the CDR3. Written as DNA, the CDR3 is TGTGCCAGCAGCGTAGACAGGGGGAACACTGAAGCTTTCTTT. Its protein product is CASSVDRGNTEAFF.

The chain is built from TRBV30 and TRBJ2-7, with unresolved D. Trimming left V 1 base short and J 2 bases short, with 9 bases between. Per germline, CDR1 GTSNPN and CDR2 SVGIG (reference sequence). This CDR3 comprises 13 residues. CDR3 loop: CAWSAQPPYEQYF. The CDR3 nucleotides are TGTGCCTGGAGTGCTCAGCCCCCCTACGAGCAGTACTTC.

The chain carries TRBV21-1 and TRBJ1-6. TRBV21-1 is noted as a pseudogene. The CDR3 spans 15 residues. The CDR3 DNA sequence: TGTGCCACTATGTCCACGAGCTCCTATAATTCACCCCTCCACTTT. Translation: CATMSTSSYNSPLHF.

The chain combines TRBV6-5 with TRBJ1-5; D gene ambiguous. V was trimmed by 6 bases and J by 6 bases, leaving 18 bases between them. This CDR3 has 15 residues. The germline V gene encodes CDR1 MNHEY and CDR2 SVGAGI. The CDR3 DNA follows: TGTGCCAGCAGCACCCCGGCCGAGGAAGGTCAGCCCCAGCATTTT. It codes for CASSTPAEEGQPQHF.

The genes are TRBV7-9 and TRBJ2-3, with D unresolved. V lost 7 bases to trimming and J lost 2 bases, with 16 bases between them. Looked up from germline, CDR1 is SEHNR and CDR2 is FQNEAQ (reference sequence). The CDR3 runs to 15 residues. The CDR3 region is CASNPAGLTTDTQYF. The CDR3 DNA reads as TGTGCCAGCAACCCTGCCGGGCTGACCACAGATACGCAGTATTTT.

The chain employs TRBV24-1 and TRBJ2-7; D not certain. Germline lookup yields CDR1 KGHDR and CDR2 SFDVKD. Trimming removed 9 bases at V and 0 bases at J, with 11 bases between. The CDR3 spans 13 residues. The CDR3 loop reads CATQDTYSYEQYF. DNA for the CDR3: TGTGCCACCCAAGACACCTACTCCTACGAGCAGTACTTC.

This chain joins TRBV12-3 or TRBV12-4 and TRBJ2-7; 8 positions match TRBD2. V shed 4 bases, J shed 4 bases, and the junction held 3 bases outside the gene matches. The CDR3 has 13 amino acids. The CDR3 nucleotides are TGTGCCAGCAGTTCCGCTAGCGGGTACGAGCAGTACTTC. Translating gives CASSSASGYEQYF.

The chain has TRBV4-1 and TRBJ2-7; tentatively, D is TRBD1 (5 bases). This CDR3 spans 14 amino acids. The germline gives CDR1 MGHRA, CDR2 YSYEKL. Trimming stripped 0 bases from V and 5 bases from J, with 11 bases between. For the CDR3, the DNA is TGCGCCAGCAGCCAAGACAGGCAGGGCCACGAGCAGTACTTC. It codes for CASSQDRQGHEQYF.

V gene TRBV2 combines with J gene TRBJ1-2; 9 bases align to TRBD1. The CDR3 sequence is 15 residues long. The junction had 7 bases not matched to a gene; V was cut back by 4 bases and J by 4 bases. From germline, CDR1 is SNHLY and CDR2 FYNNEI. Here the CDR3 DNA reads TGTGCCAGCAGTGTAGAAGGACAGGGGACCTATGGCTACACCTTC. It translates to CASSVEGQGTYGYTF.

The chain joins TRBV5-1 to TRBJ1-6; weak D call: TRBD1 (5 bases). The CDR3 consists of 15 residues. The V end was cut by 0 bases, the J end by 6 bases, with 10 bases between. Looked up from germline, CDR1 is SGHRS and CDR2 is YFSETQ. The CDR3 DNA reads as TGCGCCAGCAGCTTGGCCCTGGGACCTAATTCACCCCTCCACTTT. This gives the protein CASSLALGPNSPLHF.

This rearrangement joins TRBV5-6 to TRBJ1-5; perhaps TRBD1 as D (6 bases). Germline V gives CDR1 SGHDT, CDR2 YYEEEE. CDR3 size: 15 residues. V was clipped by 2 bases and J by 2 bases, with 11 bases between them. The CDR3 region has the DNA TGTGCCAGCAGCTTATGGACAGCGGGCAATCAGCCCCAGCATTTT. This gives the protein CASSLWTAGNQPQHF.

This clone showed up just once. This chain links TRBV19 with TRBJ2-2, with TRBD1 identical over 8 bases. The CDR3 runs 17 residues. With 3 bases clipped from V and 0 bases from J, the junction kept 6 bases outside the gene matches. Germline loops: CDR1 LNHDA, CDR2 SQIVND (reference sequence). CDR3 residues: CASSIRQGISNTGELFF. The CDR3 nucleotides read TGTGCCAGTAGTATTCGACAGGGGATATCGAACACCGGGGAGCTGTTTTTT.

The CDR3 reads CASSPRSNYTGGRDTGELFF. CDR3 nucleotides: TGTGCCAGCTCACCCCGATCGAACTACACAGGGGGACGGGACACCGGGGAGCTGTTTTTT. The chain joins TRBV18 to TRBJ2-2; 8 bases fit TRBD1. With V trimmed by 3 bases and J by 3 bases, 18 bases remained unmatched. This CDR3 has 20 residues. Germline-derived CDR1 and CDR2 are KGHSH and LQKENI.

The rearrangement links TRBV5-4 to TRBJ1-2; tentative D call: TRBD1 (5 bases). Trimming took 0 bases from V and 4 from J, leaving 10 bases between them. The CDR3 is 14 residues long. CDR1 is SGHNT and CDR2 is YYREEE in the germline V gene (reference sequence). The CDR3: CASSLGDGPYGYTF. The CDR3 DNA reads as TGTGCCAGCAGCTTGGGGGACGGCCCCTATGGCTACACCTTC. The whole variable domain, filled in from reference TRBV5-4 and TRBJ1-2, reads ETGVTQSPTHLIKTRGQQVTLRCSSQSGHNTVSWYQQALGQGPQFIFQYYREEENGRGNFPPRFSGLQFPNYSSELNVNALELDDSALYLCASSLGDGPYGYTFGSGTRLTVV.

This clone was counted a few times. The rearrangement uses TRBV21-1 and TRBJ1-5; TRBD1, as called in the table, went unchecked against the DNA. TRBV21-1 is a known pseudogene. This CDR3 spans 15 amino acids. CDR3 sequence (DNA): TGTGCCAGCAGCAAACAAATACCAGGGCATCAGCCCCAGCATTTT. This codes for CASSKQIPGHQPQHF.

V and J are TRBV6-4 and TRBJ1-1; D may be TRBD1 (5 bases). V was trimmed by 2 bases and J by 7 bases, leaving 20 bases between them. The CDR3 runs to 16 residues. The germline V gene has CDR1 MRHNA and CDR2 SNTAGT. The CDR3 region is CASSDGLFVRDGEAFF. In DNA form, the CDR3 reads TGTGCCAGCAGTGACGGCCTCTTTGTAAGGGACGGTGAAGCTTTCTTT.

This clone turned up a few times. The CDR3 coding sequence is TGTGCCAGCTCACACGGACAGGGGAGGGCTAATGAAAAACTGTTTTTT. Protein: CASSHGQGRANEKLFF. The chain couples TRBV18 to TRBJ1-4; 9 nucleotides align to TRBD1. The CDR3 length is 16 residues. CDR1 and CDR2 (germline): KGHSH, LQKENI. The ends lost 4 bases at V and 3 bases at J; junction bases unmatched: 6.

The chain has TRBV7-9 and TRBJ1-1; possibly TRBD1 for D (5 bases). There are 13 residues in the CDR3. The germline CDR1 and CDR2 sequences are SEHNR and FQNEAQ (reference sequence). The V end was cut by 5 bases, the J end by 5 bases, with 12 bases between. CDR3 amino acids: CASSKGVGTEAFF. CDR3 sequence (DNA): TGTGCCAGCAGCAAAGGGGTGGGGACTGAAGCTTTCTTT. Full variable domain (remainder filled in from reference TRBV7-9 and TRBJ1-1): DTGVSQNPRHKITKRGQNVTFRCDPISEHNRLYWYRQTLGQGPEFLTYFQNEAQLEKSRLLSDRFSAERPKGSFSTLEIQRTEQGDSAMYLCASSKGVGTEAFFGQGTRLTVV.

The chain recombines TRBV5-1 with TRBJ2-4; 9 nucleotides align to TRBD1. V lost 4 bases to trimming and J lost 8 bases; unmatched junction nucleotides: 10. The CDR3 is 15 amino acids. The V gene's germline CDR1 is SGHRS and CDR2 YFSETQ. The CDR3 sequence: CASSRGQGTFDIQYF. CDR3 nucleotide sequence: TGCGCCAGCAGCCGGGGACAGGGAACGTTTGACATTCAGTACTTC.

This chain connects TRBV29-1 to TRBJ2-5, with a possible D match to TRBD1 (6 bases). CDR1 is SQVTM, CDR2 ANQGSEA, per germline. Trimming removed 5 bases from V and 0 bases from J, with 10 bases in between. CDR3 length: 13 amino acids. This CDR3 reads CSVRGQYQETQYF. CDR3 sequence (DNA): TGCAGCGTTAGAGGACAGTACCAAGAGACCCAGTACTTC.

V and J are TRBV27 and TRBJ2-7; D not certain. V was trimmed by 2 bases and J by 2 bases, leaving 16 bases between them. Germline CDR1 and CDR2: MNHEY and SMNVEV (reference sequence). The CDR3 runs to 16 residues. This CDR3 is CASSLTQMLRTYEQYF. In DNA form, the CDR3 reads TGTGCCAGCAGTTTAACTCAGATGCTTAGGACCTACGAGCAGTACTTC.

J is TRBJ1-1 and V is TRBV4-1; TRBD1 might be the D (6 bases). Trimming took off 3 bases at V and 2 bases at J, with 13 bases between the two ends. Germline V CDR1 and CDR2: MGHRA, YSYEKL. CDR3 size: 15 residues. The CDR3: CASSQFQTGNTEAFF. The CDR3 coding sequence is TGCGCCAGCAGCCAGTTCCAGACAGGCAACACTGAAGCTTTCTTT.

V is TRBV13 and J is TRBJ1-1, with 10 bases identical to TRBD1. The CDR3 contains 17 residues. CDR1 is PRHDT, CDR2 FYEKMQ, per germline (reference sequence). With 5 bases clipped from V and 4 bases from J, the junction kept 13 bases outside the gene matches. CDR3 sequence: CASSGSGDRGLGTEAFF. The CDR3, as DNA: TGTGCCAGCAGCGGCTCCGGGGACAGGGGTTTGGGCACTGAAGCTTTCTTT.

This chain connects TRBV28 to TRBJ2-7; perhaps TRBD2 as D (5 bases). V was clipped by 7 bases and J by 4 bases, with 17 bases between them. Per the germline V gene, CDR1 is MDHEN and CDR2 is SYDVKM. This CDR3 has 14 amino acids. In nucleotides, the CDR3 is TGTGCCAGCACCGTCGACCGAATAGCGTACGAGCAGTACTTC. It yields the protein CASTVDRIAYEQYF.

This clone was seen a handful of times. J is TRBJ1-2 and V is TRBV28, with D maybe TRBD1 (6 bases). The germline gives CDR1 MDHEN, CDR2 SYDVKM. Trimming removed 5 bases from V and 6 bases from J, with 19 bases in between. The CDR3 runs 15 residues. The DNA for the CDR3 is TGTGCCAGCAGTCGATATTCCGCCGGGGACAATGGCTACACCTTC. As protein: CASSRYSAGDNGYTF.

The chain links TRBV5-1 to TRBJ2-5, with no clear D. V lost 2 bases and J 2 bases, leaving 4 bases between the germline ends. The CDR3 has 12 amino acids. Germline V CDR1 and CDR2: SGHRS, YFSETQ. As DNA, the CDR3 is TGCGCCAGCAGCTTAGTTCAAGAGACCCAGTACTTC. This sequence encodes CASSLVQETQYF.

The gene calls are TRBV10-3 and TRBJ1-2; 7 bases line up with TRBD1. CDR3 size: 15 residues. Germline trimming cut 5 bases from V and 2 bases from J; bases unmatched to any gene: 8. Germline assignment: CDR1 ENHRY and CDR2 SYGVKD. The CDR3 here is CAISPTGNSNYGYTF. The DNA for the CDR3 is TGTGCCATCAGTCCGACAGGGAATTCGAACTATGGCTACACCTTC.

The chain carries TRBV12-1 and TRBJ1-2. TRBV12-1 is given as a pseudogene. This CDR3 spans 18 amino acids. The CDR3 DNA reads TGTGCCAGCAGCTTCGCTACACGAGACAGACTACCCTGGGGTGGCTACACCTTC. Its translation is CASSFATRDRLPWGGYTF.

J is TRBJ2-7 and V is TRBV30; D could derive from TRBD1 or TRBD2 (5 bases each). The germline gives CDR1 GTSNPN, CDR2 SVGIG (reference sequence). This CDR3 is 14 amino acids long. Trimming left V 0 bases short and J 6 bases short, with 15 bases between. The CDR3 DNA follows: TGTGCCTGGAGTGTACCTGGAGGTGGGGCCGAGCAGTACTTC. Protein product: CAWSVPGGGAEQYF.

The V call is TRBV2, the J call TRBJ2-2; no firm D call. Trimming pared 3 bases from V and 5 bases from J, leaving 10 bases between. The CDR3 sequence is 14 residues long. Germline lookup yields CDR1 SNHLY and CDR2 FYNNEI. CDR3 DNA sequence: TGTGCCAGCAGTGATTTTAGTGGGACCGGGGAGCTGTTTTTT. Encoded protein: CASSDFSGTGELFF.

This clone was counted once. The gene calls are TRBV4-1 and TRBJ2-5, with D unresolved. The CDR3 length is 12 residues. V was clipped by 0 bases and J by 9 bases, with 8 bases between them. CDR1 and CDR2 from the germline V gene are MGHRA and YSYEKL. CDR3 nucleotides: TGCGCCAGCAGCCAAGATCGGTGGGCCCAGTACTTC. Its translation: CASSQDRWAQYF.